At least ten counts were recorded for the clone carrying this T cell receptor (beta chain). The CDR3 has 15 residues. Losses at the gene ends were 6 bases for V and 9 bases for J; bases not matched to a gene: 15. Germline-derived CDR1 and CDR2 are DFQATT and SNEGSKA (reference sequence). The sample comes from a study of T cells after yellow fever vaccination. In TCRdb, the 5' RACE reads were re-called with MiXCR into one record per CDR3 protein. The repertoire holds 20,000 to 30,000 distinct CDR3 sequences, with about 5.5% as singletons. Study-level findings and limits: Boosting was followed by the reappearance of most primary-vaccination clones (around 95% CD4, 85% to 90% CD8).

The V gene is TRBV20-1, the J gene TRBJ2-1; TRBD2 matches at 9 bases. The sample was PBMCs, either bulk or a sorted T-cell subset (CD4+, CD8+, memory, or dextramer-sorted; not recorded which), taken 15 days after the yellow fever booster vaccination. The TCR sequence derives from a man aged 25 to 40 who received the YFV17D yellow fever vaccine. The CDR3 DNA sequence: TGCAGTGCCCCCCGGGTAGCGGGAGTGGCTGGTGAGCAGTTCTTC. Residues: CSAPRVAGVAGEQFF.